This T cell receptor (beta chain) emerged from a study of T cells after yellow fever vaccination. V lost 0 bases and J lost 4; bases outside the gene matches: 12. This CDR3 is 19 amino acids long. Germline V gene lookup returns CDR1 SGHNT and CDR2 YYREEE (reference sequence). It was through 5'RACE template switching that TCR cDNA was made, with a universal primer site and UMIs added. TCRdb itself ran the 5' RACE reads through MiXCR, one entry per CDR3 protein. Counted here are under 200,000 distinct CDR3 sequences, approximately 6.7% occurring once; the ten biggest clones make up over 2%. Study observations and caveats: Booster sampling recovered most clones from primary vaccination (96% CD4, roughly 86% CD8).

This clonotype showed up many times. What it recognizes is unknown. The chain combines TRBV5-4 with TRBJ2-1, with TRBD2 matching over 11 bases. This sample comprised CD4+ T cells sorted from PBMCs, obtained about 5 days after the first yellow fever vaccination. The clonotype was recovered from a man aged 18 to 30 who received the YFV17D yellow fever vaccine. The CDR3 DNA reads TGTGCCAGCAGCTTGGGGGCCACTAGCGGGGGCCCCATGTACAATGAGCAGTTCTTC. Encoded protein: CASSLGATSGGPMYNEQFF.